This T cell receptor beta chain was sequenced in a study of blood T cell repertoires in COVID-19 (dated by TCRdb to about 2020). A note on the overall study: Collaborator samples came from the United States, Italy and Spain and covered acute and convalescent phases of COVID-19. The prospective study material was composed of cDNA or gDNA derived from T cells, B-cell-depleted T cells, or PBMCs. Deeply sampled blood TCRbeta repertoires from subjects exposed to, actively infected with, or recovered from COVID-19 were included in the dataset. The repertoires were released in a freely available public database intended as a resource for research on the immune response to SARS-CoV-2. Samples came from the ongoing ImmuneRACE study (first 160 participants) plus 1,254 subjects from 6 global collaborators. Sample metadata almost always included a de-identified subject ID, COVID-19 status, age in years and sex. HLA class I and class II types, where available, came from metadata supplied by the sample provider rather than from assay-based typing.

Overall results and qualifications from the work: How much clinical and demographic metadata was included differed by source and by participant, and the metadata was provided uncurated.

About this clone: No cognate antigen has been identified for it. Base qualities were left out, and no much larger clone turns up one base away.

CDR1 and CDR2 are drawn from the germline V gene: SNHLY, FYNNEI. The CDR3 runs 13 amino acids, cysteine and phenylalanine included. Only the CDR3 portion is preserved as DNA: 39 bases, with reading frame beginning at the first base. At the junction V is shortened by 3 bases and J by 6 bases, with 9 bases in between. Each collaborating institution followed its own protocols to collect whole blood in K2EDTA tubes. For TCRbeta analysis, collaborators shipped samples as frozen whole blood, isolated PBMCs, or DNA extracted from either of those sample types. TCRbeta CDR3 regions were amplified from genomic DNA using the immunoSEQ Assay, a bias-controlled multiplex PCR. The published analysis was carried out like this. Within the assay, amplification of reference gene primers was used to estimate how many nucleated cells each sample contained. To quantify the absolute abundance of each unique TCRbeta CDR3 rearrangement, sequence reads were collapsed and filtered. For each sample, productive Simpson clonality was calculated by taking the square root of Simpson's diversity index across productive rearrangements. TCRdb stores this immuneACCESS table with in-frame sequences only. Part of the clones is absent; in the studies checked, under half of the shortfall reflects unresolved V genes, and no reason is known for the rest. The V and J calls and clone size were taken over from that table, and D and trimming were inferred from the DNA. The sample table holds roughly 240,000 clones, of which roughly 79% were seen once. The ten largest clones capture around 2% of the sample.

This clonotype was sampled from a woman aged 80 or older with acute or convalescent COVID-19. Sequenced: peripheral blood. The rearrangement combines TRBV2 with TRBJ1-5; a confident D gene designation cannot be given. This receptor carries the CDR3 CASSDSIPQPQHF. The sequenced DNA is TGTGCCAGCAGTGATTCCATCCCTCAGCCCCAGCATTTT.